This T cell receptor (beta chain) was sequenced for a study of T cells in women clearing cervical HPV infection (dated by TCRdb to the late 2010s). About the study as a whole: Cases were approximately 25 women with histologically confirmed HPV16-related CIN3 or worse, including a couple of invasive cancers. The controls were about 25 women whose single incident HPV16 infection cleared within 12 months with no development of precancer or cancer. Blood from cases was drawn at the visit where the lesion was first identified, while blood from controls was drawn once the infection was no longer detected. For cases, the median interval between lesion detection and blood sampling was approximately 150 days, with an interquartile range of roughly 80 to 230 days. HLA typing was available for only a few women, so HLA type could not be excluded as a confounder. An exploratory proof-of-principle case-control study, nested within the Guanacaste HPV Natural History Study in Costa Rica, was conducted to compare TCR repertoires across cervical HPV16 outcomes. Cases and controls were matched on age within five years and on year of sample collection. Cases had a median age of almost 35 years and controls had a median age of approximately 40, with no significant differences in baseline characteristics. In the parent cohort, 10,049 women aged 18 or older were enrolled in Guanacaste, Costa Rica, during about 1993 to 1995 and then followed for less than 8 years. As quality controls, five blinded duplicates were added to each group, bringing the total to 60 or so samples made up of some 50 participants and some 10 replicates.

Study-level results and caveats: Cases were distinguished from controls with an estimated AUC of almost 0.85 by random forest classifiers combining richness and V gene abundances. Because T-cell numbers per sample were unknown, differences in richness could reflect varying T-cell content rather than repertoire biology. The cross-sectional design could not show whether the associations came before the infection or were a result of it, and neither effector/memory subsets nor HPV-specific T cells were isolated. Cases had lower TRBV6-7 relative abundance than controls (about 0.1% versus 0.15%; Bonferroni P = 0.0008). Significantly higher TCR repertoire richness was observed in CIN3+ cases than in controls across sequencing depths, whereas no difference in evenness was found.

V drops 3 bases and J drops 0 bases, leaving 12 bases in between. From a lookup of the germline V gene (reference sequence), CDR1 and CDR2 are DFQATT and SNEGSKA. The CDR3 goes from the cysteine to the phenylalanine over 15 residues. Part of the CDR3 DNA is given, 36 bases translated from base 1. Turning to this clone: This receptor's antigen is unknown. The read falls 3 residues short of the CDR3 end, and the missing part is taken from the germline J gene.

Every participant had a single incident cervical HPV16 infection, and prevalent HPV16 infections were excluded. Cervical HPV DNA was detected by MY09/MY11 PCR, and genotyping was performed by dot-blot hybridization. Around 16 mL of heparinized blood was centrifuged, after which the buffy coat was aliquoted, frozen at -30 degrees C, and then stored at -80 degrees C. Genomic DNA was extracted from buffy coat specimens using QIAGEN kits. Using the immunoSEQ assay, multiplex PCR amplified TCR beta CDR3 regions from an average of approximately 1.1 ug of genomic DNA per sample. Primer bias was corrected in the assay by using a complete synthetic TCR repertoire to establish an amplification baseline. Amplicons were sequenced on the Illumina platform. As for the authors' bioinformatics: Sequences were error-corrected by clustering with frequency ratios and a modified nearest-neighbor algorithm, then analyzed in the immunoSEQ Analyzer with IMGT gene definitions. At each rarefaction depth, TCR richness and evenness were averaged across 20 rarefaction repeats, and any sample with fewer sequences than the depth was left out. Wilcoxon rank sum tests with FDR correction were used to compare relative abundances of V, D and J genes between the groups. For the blinded duplicates, the intraclass correlation was around 95% for TCR richness and averaged about 81% across 66 gene segments. Drawn from immuneACCESS, this table holds only the in-frame rearrangements with V and J called that TCRdb kept. Clones are partly lost; checked studies trace under half to an unresolved V gene and leave the rest unexplained. V, J and clone size derive from that table, while D and trimming were established from the DNA sequence. This sample's table has entries for under 20,000 clones. Less than 3.5% of the sample is taken by the ten largest.

The receptor chain draws on TRBV20-1 and TRBJ1-3; the D gene is possibly TRBD1, with 5 bases matching. The sequenced sample consisted of blood buffy coat. The sequence came from a woman aged 18 to 75 with a cervical HPV16 infection that either progressed to CIN3+ or cleared (not recorded which). The DNA read from the CDR3 is TGCAGTGCTAGCTCTGGGGCTGACTCTGGAAACACC. Its protein is CSASSGADSGNT. The whole CDR3 region reads CSASSGADSGNTIYF.